The 31 T cell receptor beta chains below were found in one sample sequenced in a study of cytomegalovirus exposure and HLA in healthy donors. PCR primers comprised 60 Vbeta and 13 Jbeta primers. Profiling relied on immunoSEQ multiplex PCR, and the TCRdb table lists in-frame clones only, not all of them. This sample has 63,000 or so clones, with 70% to 85% found just once. The specimen sequenced was PBMCs. These receptors came from a woman in her 30s in good health and CMV-seronegative.

The V gene is TRBV6-6, the J gene TRBJ2-7, with 10 bases lining up with TRBD1. Unmatched junction bases numbered 8, after V lost 6 bases and J lost 6 bases. Per germline, CDR1 MNHNY and CDR2 SVGAGI (reference sequence). This CDR3 has 14 residues. The CDR3 loop reads CASSSDRGRSEQYF. In DNA, the CDR3 is TGTGCCAGCAGCTCCGACAGGGGGCGTAGCGAGCAGTACTTC.

This clone came up a few times. The chain joins TRBV27 to TRBJ2-7, with D perhaps TRBD2 (7 bases). V gave up 5 bases and J gave up 4 bases, with 15 bases separating them. This CDR3 spans 14 amino acids. Germline V gene data show CDR1 as MNHEY and CDR2 as SMNVEV (reference sequence). The CDR3: CASSPNRGGYEQYF. CDR3 bases: TGTGCCAGCAGTCCGAATAGGGGGGGGTACGAGCAGTACTTC.

The chain employs TRBV7-9 and TRBJ2-5; no clear D gene. CDR1 SEHNR and CDR2 FQNEAQ come from the germline V gene (reference sequence). The CDR3 is made up of 12 amino acids. The ends were cut back, 6 bases at V and 7 bases at J, with 12 bases in the middle. In nucleotides, the CDR3 is TGTGCCAGCAGGCGCGCCCTTGGGACCCAGTACTTC. Its protein is CASRRALGTQYF.

This chain uses TRBV30 with TRBJ1-2; D not resolved. CDR3 length equals 11 residues. V lost 5 bases to trimming and J lost 8 bases, with 12 bases between them. The germline V gene encodes CDR1 GTSNPN and CDR2 SVGIG (reference sequence). The CDR3 here is CAWGWEHGYTF. DNA of the CDR3: TGTGCCTGGGGATGGGAGCACGGCTACACCTTC.

The rearrangement joins TRBV7-9 to TRBJ2-1, with TRBD2 matching 8 bases. J gave up 0 bases and V 2 bases, and 12 bases lay outside the gene matches. CDR1 SEHNR and CDR2 FQNEAQ come from the germline V gene (reference sequence). CDR3 length: 19 residues. CDR3 bases: TGTGCCAGCAGCTTATACGTGCTAGCGGGCCCGAGCTCCTACAATGAGCAGTTCTTC. This gives the protein CASSLYVLAGPSSYNEQFF.

This clone showed up just once. The chain links TRBV5-1 to TRBJ2-3; tentative D call: TRBD2 (6 bases). The CDR3 extends over 15 amino acids. With 0 bases removed from V and 6 bases from J, the gap between germline ends came to 14 bases. Germline values: CDR1 SGHRS, CDR2 YFSETQ. CDR3 sequence: CASSLAEGGADTQYF. The CDR3 region has the DNA TGCGCCAGCAGCTTGGCCGAGGGCGGGGCCGATACGCAGTATTTT. Variable domain in full (rest from reference TRBV5-1 and TRBJ2-3): KAGVTQTPRYLIKTRGQQVTLSCSPISGHRSVSWYQQTPGQGLQFLFEYFSETQRNKGNFPGRFSGRQFSNSRSEMNVSTLELGDSALYLCASSLAEGGADTQYFGPGTRLTVL.

The chain combines TRBV7-2 with TRBJ1-3; possibly TRBD1 for D (5 bases). The CDR3 loop spans 16 amino acids. CDR1 is SGHTA, CDR2 FQGNSA, per germline. The V end was cut by 1 base, the J end by 2 bases, with 12 bases between. The CDR3 nucleotides read TGTGCCAGCAGCTTAGTTGTCAGGGAAGCTGGAAACACCATATATTTT. It encodes CASSLVVREAGNTIYF.

This clone showed up just a few times. V and J are TRBV19 and TRBJ2-3; 11 bases map to TRBD2. Germline CDR1 reads LNHDA; CDR2 reads SQIVND (reference sequence). The V segment lost 4 bases and the J segment 3 bases; nucleotides outside the gene matches: 9. The CDR3 is made up of 17 amino acids. CDR3 sequence reads: CASSRRTSGRGTDTQYF. In DNA form, the CDR3 reads TGTGCCAGTAGTAGAAGAACTAGCGGGAGAGGGACAGATACGCAGTATTTT.

The V and J genes are TRBV9 and TRBJ2-6, with D tentatively TRBD1 (5 bases). This CDR3 is built from 18 residues. V shed 0 bases and J shed 0 bases, with 13 bases lying between them. CDR1 is SGDLS and CDR2 is YYNGEE in the germline V gene. CDR3 in amino acids: CASSVESDSTSGANVLTF. CDR3 sequence (DNA): TGTGCCAGCAGCGTAGAAAGCGACAGCACCTCTGGGGCCAACGTCCTGACTTTC.

The V gene is TRBV9, the J gene TRBJ1-2, with 9 bases aligning to TRBD1. Germline CDR1 is SGDLS and CDR2 is YYNGEE. This CDR3 has 17 amino acids. Trimming removed 0 bases from V and 4 bases from J; junction bases left unmatched: 10. The CDR3 spells CASSVADRGVGFYGYTF. Here the CDR3 DNA reads TGTGCCAGCAGCGTAGCGGACAGGGGAGTGGGGTTCTATGGCTACACCTTC.

The rearrangement uses TRBV5-8 and TRBJ2-7; 9 bases agree with TRBD1. Trimming took 6 bases from V and 3 from J; bases not matched to a gene: 4. The CDR3 loop spans 13 amino acids. CDR1 is SGHTS and CDR2 is YDEGEE in the germline V gene. The CDR3 spells CASKQGAHYEQYV. The CDR3 nucleotides read TGTGCCAGCAAACAGGGGGCCCACTACGAGCAGTACGTC.

V and J are TRBV15 and TRBJ2-7; D call uncertain. CDR3 length: 15 residues. V dropped 1 base and J dropped 0 bases, with 10 bases sitting between them. Germline V gene lookup returns CDR1 LNHNV and CDR2 YYDKDF (reference sequence). The CDR3 is CATSRGLPSSYEQYF. The CDR3 DNA sequence: TGTGCCACCAGCAGAGGACTTCCGAGCTCCTACGAGCAGTACTTC.

The V and J genes are TRBV2 and TRBJ2-7; weak D call: TRBD1 (6 bases). Germline V CDR1 and CDR2: SNHLY, FYNNEI. Deletions cut 2 bases from V and 4 bases from J, with 9 bases between. This CDR3 is built from 13 residues. As DNA, the CDR3 is TGTGCCAGCAGTGAATACAGGGTTTACGAGCAGTACTTC. It specifies CASSEYRVYEQYF.

The genes are TRBV30 and TRBJ1-3; D is perhaps TRBD1 (5 bases). The CDR3 runs to 15 residues. Germline CDR1 GTSNPN, CDR2 SVGIG (reference sequence). V was trimmed by 0 bases and J by 0 bases, leaving 9 bases between them. CDR3 nucleotide sequence: TGTGCCTGGAGTGTTGGGGCCCACTCTGGAAACACCATATATTTT. It encodes CAWSVGAHSGNTIYF.

V is TRBV19 and J is TRBJ2-3; tentative D call: TRBD2 (5 bases). Germline V CDR1 and CDR2: LNHDA, SQIVND (reference sequence). The germline V and J ends were trimmed by 5 bases and 6 bases, with 6 bases remaining between them. The CDR3 is 11 residues long. The CDR3 nucleotides read TGTGCCAGTAGTCCGGGGGATACGCAGTATTTT. Its protein product is CASSPGDTQYF.

This chain connects TRBV9 to TRBJ2-3; TRBD2 matches 11 bases. This CDR3 comprises 16 residues. Germline V gives CDR1 SGDLS, CDR2 YYNGEE. With V trimmed by 3 bases and J by 3 bases, 6 bases remained unmatched. The CDR3 nucleotides read TGTGCCAGCAGCGCCCTTAGCGGGGGGGGTACAGATACGCAGTATTTT. Its protein product is CASSALSGGGTDTQYF.

The genes are TRBV7-9 and TRBJ1-4; 8 nucleotides match TRBD1. Trimming took 5 bases from V and 8 from J; bases not matched to a gene: 7. Germline V CDR1 and CDR2: SEHNR, FQNEAQ (reference sequence). The CDR3 length is 14 residues. The CDR3 DNA is TGTGCCAGCAGCCCCGGACAGGGAAAGGAAAAACTGTTTTTT. Amino acids: CASSPGQGKEKLFF. Full variable domain (missing parts from reference TRBV7-9 and TRBJ1-4): DTGVSQNPRHKITKRGQNVTFRCDPISEHNRLYWYRQTLGQGPEFLTYFQNEAQLEKSRLLSDRFSAERPKGSFSTLEIQRTEQGDSAMYLCASSPGQGKEKLFFGSGTQLSVL.

CDR3 in amino acids: CASSSGDSPATNEKLFF. CDR3 DNA: TGTGCCAGCAGCTCTGGGGACAGTCCTGCAACTAATGAAAAACTGTTTTTT. The chain has TRBV11-2 and TRBJ1-4, with TRBD1 identical over 7 bases. Germline V CDR1 and CDR2: SGHAT, FQNNGV. The CDR3 extends over 17 amino acids. V trimming: 4 bases; J trimming: 0 bases; junction bases outside the gene matches: 8.

The V and J genes are TRBV7-2 and TRBJ2-3, with 10 positions matching TRBD2. This CDR3 region has 15 residues. The junction had 3 bases not matched to a gene; V was cut back by 2 bases and J by 4 bases. Per the germline V gene, CDR1 is SGHTA and CDR2 is FQGNSA. The CDR3 spells CASSLSGGAADTQYF. The CDR3 DNA reads TGTGCCAGCAGCTTAAGCGGGGGGGCCGCAGATACGCAGTATTTT.

The chain carries TRBV5-1 and TRBJ1-4; D call uncertain. The CDR3 totals 15 residues. Trimming stripped 4 bases from V and 7 bases from J, with 17 bases between. Germline CDR1 and CDR2: SGHRS and YFSETQ. Here the CDR3 reads CASSLADRRLEKLFF. The DNA for the CDR3 is TGCGCCAGCAGCCTCGCCGACCGTAGACTTGAAAAACTGTTTTTT.

This CDR3 reads CASSIGQGFSYEQYF. The DNA of the CDR3 is TGTGCCAGTAGTATCGGGCAGGGCTTCTCCTACGAGCAGTACTTC. The chain combines TRBV19 with TRBJ2-7; TRBD1 might be the D (5 bases). The CDR3 length is 15 residues. Germline CDR1 LNHDA, CDR2 SQIVND (reference sequence). The germline V and J ends were trimmed by 3 bases and 0 bases, with 12 bases remaining between them. Filled out from reference TRBV19 and TRBJ2-7, the complete variable domain reads DGGITQSPKYLFRKEGQNVTLSCEQNLNHDAMYWYRQDPGQGLRLIYYSQIVNDFQKGDIAEGYSVSREKKESFPLTVTSAQKNPTAFYLCASSIGQGFSYEQYFGPGTRLTVT.

The chain combines TRBV5-5 with TRBJ2-1; 13 bases match TRBD2. V was pared by 4 bases and J by 3 bases, with 7 bases of the junction left unmatched. Germline V gene lookup returns CDR1 SGHKS and CDR2 YYEKEE (reference sequence). The CDR3 spans 17 residues. The CDR3 bases are TGTGCCAGCAGCCGTACCGGGACTAGCGGGGACTACAATGAGCAGTTCTTC. Its protein is CASSRTGTSGDYNEQFF.

The chain recombines TRBV7-2 with TRBJ2-3, with D possibly being TRBD1 (6 bases). The CDR3 has 16 amino acids. The germline V and J ends were trimmed by 2 bases and 3 bases, with 15 bases remaining between them. Germline CDR1 is SGHTA and CDR2 is FQGNSA. CDR3 loop: CASSLNRDLRTDTQYF. The CDR3, as DNA: TGTGCCAGCAGCTTAAACAGGGACCTCCGGACAGATACGCAGTATTTT.

The rearrangement joins TRBV7-9 to TRBJ1-5, with D uncertain. Trimming cost V 0 bases and J 1 base, with 4 bases left between them. CDR3 length: 14 amino acids. In germline, CDR1 is SEHNR, CDR2 FQNEAQ (reference sequence). CDR3 in amino acids: CASSLAGSNQPQHF. The CDR3 coding sequence is TGTGCCAGCAGCTTAGCCGGGAGCAATCAGCCCCAGCATTTT.

This chain connects TRBV19 to TRBJ2-1; D possibly corresponds to TRBD2 (5 bases). Per the germline V gene, CDR1 is LNHDA and CDR2 is SQIVND (reference sequence). The length of the CDR3 is 15 residues. V gave up 5 bases and J gave up 9 bases, with 20 bases separating them. This CDR3 reads CASSQESESRGEQFF. In DNA form, the CDR3 reads TGTGCCAGTAGTCAAGAAAGCGAAAGCCGGGGTGAGCAGTTCTTC. Full variable domain (outside the CDR3, taken from reference TRBV19 and TRBJ2-1): DGGITQSPKYLFRKEGQNVTLSCEQNLNHDAMYWYRQDPGQGLRLIYYSQIVNDFQKGDIAEGYSVSREKKESFPLTVTSAQKNPTAFYLCASSQESESRGEQFFGPGTRLTVL.

This chain joins TRBV15 and TRBJ2-7; tentative D call: TRBD2 (6 bases). The CDR3 is 13 amino acids. Trimming shortened V by 0 bases and J by 7 bases, and 10 bases separated the two germline ends. In germline, CDR1 is LNHNV, CDR2 YYDKDF (reference sequence). CDR3: CATSREEGGEQYV. CDR3 coding DNA: TGTGCCACCAGCAGAGAGGAGGGCGGGGAGCAGTACGTC.

The rearrangement joins TRBV27 to TRBJ2-5, with 10 bases fitting TRBD1. CDR1 is MNHEY and CDR2 is SMNVEV in the germline V gene (reference sequence). CDR3 length: 15 amino acids. V was clipped by 3 bases and J by 5 bases; unmatched bases: 6. CDR3 nucleotides: TGTGCCAGCAGTTTGTGGGGACAGGGGTTCGAGACCCAGTACTTC. Amino acids: CASSLWGQGFETQYF.

The V call is TRBV11-3, the J call TRBJ2-1, with D perhaps matching TRBD2 (7 bases). The V gene lost 2 bases and the J gene lost 4 bases, with 12 bases spanning the gap. There are 15 residues in the CDR3. CDR1 and CDR2 (germline): SGHNT, YENEEA. The CDR3: CASSLMGGPYNEQFF. The DNA for the CDR3 is TGTGCCAGCAGCTTAATGGGGGGGCCATACAATGAGCAGTTCTTC.

V usage is TRBV27 and J usage is TRBJ1-5; possibly TRBD1 for D (5 bases). The CDR3 is made up of 13 amino acids. Trimming removed 4 bases from V and 3 bases from J, with 7 bases in between. Germline V gives CDR1 MNHEY, CDR2 SMNVEV (reference sequence). CDR3 loop: CASSSGYNQPQHF. In DNA, the CDR3 is TGTGCCAGCAGTTCAGGGTACAATCAGCCCCAGCATTTT.

The chain links TRBV20-1 to TRBJ2-1; D not certain. The CDR3 runs 11 residues. Germline V gene sequence: CDR1 DFQATT, CDR2 SNEGSKA (reference sequence). V dropped 3 bases and J dropped 9 bases, with 9 bases sitting between them. The CDR3 coding sequence is TGCAGTGCTAGCATGACGGGTGAGCAGTTCTTC. Its translation: CSASMTGEQFF.

The chain combines TRBV7-9 with TRBJ2-1; 13 positions agree with TRBD2. Germline V CDR1 and CDR2: SEHNR, FQNEAQ (reference sequence). V lost 5 bases, J lost 5 bases, and 6 bases stayed unmatched. The CDR3 runs 16 residues. This CDR3 is CASSPGTSGTHNEQFF. Here the CDR3 DNA reads TGTGCCAGCAGCCCCGGGACTAGCGGGACCCACAATGAGCAGTTCTTC.